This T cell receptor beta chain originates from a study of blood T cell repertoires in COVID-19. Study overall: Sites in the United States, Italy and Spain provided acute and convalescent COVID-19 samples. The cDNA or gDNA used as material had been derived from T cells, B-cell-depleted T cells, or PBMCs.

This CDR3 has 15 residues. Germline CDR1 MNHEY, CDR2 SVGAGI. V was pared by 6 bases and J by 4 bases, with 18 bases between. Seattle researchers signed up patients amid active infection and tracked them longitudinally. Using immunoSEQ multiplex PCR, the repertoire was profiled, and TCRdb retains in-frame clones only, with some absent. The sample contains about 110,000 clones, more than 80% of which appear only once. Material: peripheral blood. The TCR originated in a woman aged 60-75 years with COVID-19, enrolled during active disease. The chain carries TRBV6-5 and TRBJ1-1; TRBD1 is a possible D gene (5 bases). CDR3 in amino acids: CASSLLRGRGTEAFF. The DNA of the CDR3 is TGTGCCAGCAGCCTACTGCGGGGCCGGGGCACTGAAGCTTTCTTT.